This T cell receptor (beta chain) is from a study of T cells in Graves' hyperthyroidism and ophthalmopathy. On this clonotype: Its target is unknown.

General study results and limits: Blood also held most thyroid clonotypes expanded beyond 0.001. The authors' 13 V-J model separated ophthalmopathy from stable hyperthyroidism.

From RNA transcripts, TCR beta CDR3 regions were amplified. The HTBI primer set was used in a first-round RT-PCR of the TCR CDR3. TCRdb fed the multiplex PCR reads into MiXCR, producing one record per CDR3 protein. The sample yields more than 550,000 distinct CDR3 sequences, over 40% seen once. CDR3 length: 14 amino acids. Germline V gene sequence: CDR1 DFQATT, CDR2 SNEGSKA (reference sequence). V was clipped by 6 bases and J by 9 bases, with 18 bases between them. The J gene is TRBJ1-6, the V gene TRBV20-1; the D gene is possibly TRBD1 (6 bases). This TCR was recovered from an adult man with Graves' disease, either hyperthyroidism or ophthalmopathy (not recorded which). Material: peripheral blood or thyroid tissue (not recorded which). The CDR3 DNA is TGCAGTGCCCGGGGGGCCCTACGGGGTTCACCCCTCCACTTT. It translates to CSARGALRGSPLHF.